Following are 18 T cell receptor beta chains from one sample sequenced in a study of T-cell reconstitution after alpha-beta-depleted transplantation in children. Library preparation (for TCRbeta) was performed with unique molecular identifiers. From the PCR reads, TCRdb called clonotypes with MiXCR, one entry per CDR3 protein. The sample contains 900,000 or so distinct CDR3 sequences, 16% of which appear only once. The sample was PBMCs, mostly from graft donor cells, taken 360 days after TCRalphabeta/CD19-depleted stem cell transplant. The receptors stem from a male patient under 18 who had a stem cell transplant for acute lymphoblastic leukemia, so the T cells may come from the graft donor.

DNA for the CDR3: TGCAGTGCTAGTAAGGGAGGGTCGACTAGGGAGCAGTACTTC. This sequence encodes CSASKGGSTREQYF. V gene TRBV20-1 combines with J gene TRBJ2-7; 7 bases are shared with TRBD2. CDR3 length equals 14 residues. The V gene end was trimmed by 3 bases and the J gene end by 7 bases; junction bases not matched to a gene: 12. CDR1 is DFQATT and CDR2 is SNEGSKA in the germline V gene (reference sequence).

The V call is TRBV12-3 or TRBV12-4, the J call TRBJ2-5, with TRBD1 identical over 9 bases. Trimming cost V 8 bases and J 2 bases; bases outside gene matches: 6. The CDR3 runs 14 residues. CDR3: CASGQGMIQETQYF. CDR3 sequence (DNA): TGTGCCAGCGGACAGGGGATGATTCAAGAGACCCAGTACTTC.

The table lists this clonotype with a few counts. The chain carries TRBV7-9 and TRBJ2-3; TRBD2 aligns across 9 bases. In germline, CDR1 is SEHNR, CDR2 FQNEAQ (reference sequence). There are 15 residues in the CDR3. With 2 bases clipped from V and 6 bases from J, the junction kept 6 bases outside the gene matches. CDR3 DNA: TGTGCCAGCAGCTTAAACAAAGGGACTAGCGATACGCAGTATTTT. Translation gives CASSLNKGTSDTQYF.

This clonotype appeared many times. V gene TRBV20-1 combines with J gene TRBJ1-4; D perhaps matches TRBD1 (5 bases). This CDR3 is 17 amino acids long. Germline-derived CDR1 and CDR2 are DFQATT and SNEGSKA (reference sequence). Trimming cost V 3 bases and J 1 base, with 18 bases left between them. The CDR3 DNA sequence: TGCAGTGCTAGGACAAGGGGTAACGTCGGAACTAATGAAAAACTGTTTTTT. This gives the protein CSARTRGNVGTNEKLFF.

This clonotype was picked up a small number of times. The chain uses TRBV20-1 and TRBJ2-5, with 13 bases lining up with TRBD2. Germline V CDR1 and CDR2: DFQATT, SNEGSKA (reference sequence). The J segment lost 4 bases and the V segment lost 0 bases, leaving 11 bases of the junction unmatched. The CDR3 consists of 18 residues. The CDR3 DNA reads as TGCAGTGCTAGAGATTGGGTGACTAGCGGGAGGCCCAGAGAGACCCAGTACTTC. This sequence encodes CSARDWVTSGRPRETQYF.

The table lists this clonotype with many counts. For the CDR3, the DNA is TGTGCCAGCAGTCTCCGGACTAGCGGAACCAATGAGCAGTTCTTC. This codes for CASSLRTSGTNEQFF. The chain combines TRBV27 with TRBJ2-1; 10 bases fit TRBD2. V lost 5 bases to trimming and J lost 6 bases; unmatched junction nucleotides: 7. CDR3 size: 15 residues. The V gene's germline CDR1 is MNHEY and CDR2 SMNVEV (reference sequence).

Ten or more counts support this clonotype. J is TRBJ2-7 and V is TRBV9; no clear D. The V end was cut by 0 bases, the J end by 11 bases, with 15 bases between. The CDR3 has 13 residues. Germline values: CDR1 SGDLS, CDR2 YYNGEE. CDR3 nucleotides: TGTGCCAGCAGCGTAGATGGATGGTCAGGAGAGTACTTC. Its translation: CASSVDGWSGEYF.

This clonotype was recorded a few times. The chain joins TRBV12-3 or TRBV12-4 to TRBJ2-1, with D possibly TRBD2 on 6 matching bases. CDR3 size: 14 residues. V was clipped by 8 bases and J by 3 bases, with 14 bases between them. CDR3 DNA: TGTGCCAGCCGTCGTGGGGGGAACTACAATGAGCAGTTCTTC. Its translation: CASRRGGNYNEQFF.

This clonotype has a handful of counts. The chain employs TRBV3-1 and TRBJ2-2; no definite D call. Looked up from germline, CDR1 is LGHDT and CDR2 is YNNKEL (reference sequence). V gave up 1 base and J gave up 2 bases, with 11 bases separating them. The CDR3 is 16 amino acids. The CDR3 loop reads CASSQASWGNTGELFF. In DNA, the CDR3 is TGTGCCAGCAGCCAAGCTAGTTGGGGAAACACCGGGGAGCTGTTTTTT.

V gene TRBV2 combines with J gene TRBJ2-7, with D possibly matching TRBD1 (5 bases). Trimming removed 5 bases from V and 0 bases from J, with 14 bases in between. The V gene's germline CDR1 is SNHLY and CDR2 FYNNEI. The CDR3 totals 15 residues. The CDR3 sequence: CASSFPDSSSYEQYF. CDR3 DNA sequence: TGTGCCAGCAGTTTTCCCGACAGCAGCTCCTACGAGCAGTACTTC.

The J gene is TRBJ1-2, the V gene TRBV27; 7 nucleotides align to TRBD1. This CDR3 has 14 amino acids. The germline V gene encodes CDR1 MNHEY and CDR2 SMNVEV (reference sequence). Germline trimming cut 7 bases from V and 2 bases from J; bases unmatched to any gene: 7. The CDR3 spells CASKRDRVNYGYTF. Written as DNA, the CDR3 is TGTGCCAGCAAGAGAGACAGGGTGAACTATGGCTACACCTTC.

The chain combines TRBV7-8 with TRBJ2-1; 7 nucleotides agree with TRBD2. The CDR3 is 16 residues long. From germline, CDR1 is SGHVS and CDR2 FQNEAQ. The ends lost 5 bases at V and 4 bases at J; junction bases unmatched: 11. The CDR3 is CASSPLWGRAYNEQFF. The CDR3 DNA reads as TGTGCCAGCAGCCCCTTGTGGGGGAGGGCGTACAATGAGCAGTTCTTC.

This clonotype has more than one count but fewer than ten. The DNA for the CDR3 is TGTGCCAGCAGCACAGGGTGGGAGCTGTTTTTT. As protein: CASSTGWELFF. This rearrangement joins TRBV9 to TRBJ2-2; tentatively, D is TRBD1 (6 bases). The V and J ends lost 4 bases and 9 bases respectively, with 7 bases between them. Germline values: CDR1 SGDLS, CDR2 YYNGEE. This CDR3 region has 11 residues.

The table lists this clonotype with a few counts. The chain carries TRBV5-6 and TRBJ2-1, with 8 bases identical to TRBD2. This CDR3 is built from 19 residues. Trimming took 6 bases from V and 8 from J; bases not matched to a gene: 25. The germline CDR1 and CDR2 sequences are SGHDT and YYEEEE. CDR3 protein: CASNSLNLAGRQSTYEQFF. The CDR3 DNA sequence: TGTGCCAGCAACTCACTAAACTTAGCGGGAAGGCAAAGTACGTATGAGCAGTTCTTC.

Ten or more counts support this clonotype. DNA of the CDR3: TGCGCCAGCAGCTTCGAGGGGGCCGAGACCCAGTACTTC. Protein sequence: CASSFEGAETQYF. The chain uses TRBV5-1 and TRBJ2-5; 7 bases agree with TRBD1. CDR1 and CDR2 (germline): SGHRS, YFSETQ. J was trimmed by 5 bases and V by 2 bases; bases with no gene match: 3. The CDR3 is made up of 13 amino acids.

The CDR3 DNA reads TGTGCCAGCAGCCCTCAGCCCCAGCATTTT. Translating gives CASSPQPQHF. The genes are TRBV4-2 and TRBJ1-5; no firm D call. CDR3 length: 10 amino acids. The V gene's germline CDR1 is LGHNA and CDR2 YNFKEQ. V lost 4 bases, J lost 6 bases, and 1 base lay in between.

This chain uses TRBV7-9 with TRBJ2-7, with no clear D. The CDR3 totals 15 residues. V was trimmed by 2 bases and J by 2 bases, leaving 13 bases between them. Germline V gene lookup returns CDR1 SEHNR and CDR2 FQNEAQ (reference sequence). CDR3 sequence reads: CASSLRPTDPYEQYF. CDR3 in DNA: TGTGCCAGCAGCTTAAGGCCGACGGACCCCTACGAGCAGTACTTC.

The CDR3 here is CSVQYSYEQYF. In DNA form, the CDR3 reads TGCAGCGTACAGTACTCCTACGAGCAGTACTTC. V gene TRBV29-1 combines with J gene TRBJ2-7; D is unresolved. CDR3 length equals 11 residues. CDR1 is SQVTM and CDR2 is ANQGSEA in the germline V gene. V was shortened by 6 bases and J by 0 bases, with 6 bases between the two germline ends.